This TCR beta chain originates from a study of T cell repertoires in cytomegalovirus infection. Overall study context: As its CMV epitopes, the study selected recently identified HLA-C-restricted and well-studied HLA-B-restricted targets.

TCRdb reanalysed the reads using MiXCR and keeps one entry per CDR3 protein. The data contain about 920,000 distinct CDR3 sequences, approximately 33% of them singletons. The CDR3 totals 17 residues. CDR1 MGHRA and CDR2 YSYEKL come from the germline V gene. The V gene lost 2 bases and the J gene lost 2 bases, with 17 bases spanning the gap. To note about this clonotype: Antigen: not known.

This specimen was cultured CD8+ T cells from PBMCs, taken from culture after CMV antigen stimulation. This chain uses TRBV4-1 with TRBJ2-3; D unresolved. This sequence originates from a human donor in good health (CMV status not recorded). Some clones in this sample may be carry-over from other donors' samples. CDR3 sequence reads: CASSQISRIDFTDTQYF. CDR3 DNA sequence: TGCGCCAGCAGCCAAATTTCACGGATCGATTTCACAGATACGCAGTATTTT.